Presented here are 8 T cell receptor beta chains from one specimen sequenced in a study of identical twins. TCRdb called the 5' RACE reads again in MiXCR, with one record for every CDR3 protein. This table holds about 340,000 distinct CDR3 sequences, roughly 9% found once. Sequences were obtained from naive T cells sorted from blood. All receptors come from a woman between 45 and 60 years old in good health.

A few counts support this clonotype. The rearrangement joins TRBV5-1 to TRBJ2-2; TRBD1 might be the D (6 bases). The germline gives CDR1 SGHRS, CDR2 YFSETQ. The CDR3 has 15 residues. V was cut by 5 bases and J by 0 bases, with 11 bases left in between. CDR3 in DNA: TGCGCCAGCAGATCAGGGGCGCCGAACACCGGGGAGCTGTTTTTT. Translating it yields CASRSGAPNTGELFF.

This clonotype turned up a few times. The chain joins TRBV20-1 to TRBJ1-1; 8 bases agree with TRBD1. This CDR3 has 15 amino acids. Germline CDR1 reads DFQATT; CDR2 reads SNEGSKA (reference sequence). After removal of 3 bases from V and 2 bases from J, the junction contained 8 bases not matched to a gene. The CDR3 DNA follows: TGCAGTGCTAGGTGGCAGGGGGCGTTAAACACTGAAGCTTTCTTT. It encodes CSARWQGALNTEAFF.

This clonotype has ten or more counts. The chain links TRBV5-1 to TRBJ2-7; D might be TRBD1 (5 bases). Trimming pared 0 bases from V and 7 bases from J, leaving 17 bases between. Looked up from germline, CDR1 is SGHRS and CDR2 is YFSETQ. The length of the CDR3 is 15 residues. For the CDR3, the DNA is TGCGCCAGCAGCTTGGCCGAAAGCAGGGTTTGGGAGCAGTACTTC. This encodes CASSLAESRVWEQYF.

This rearrangement joins TRBV19 to TRBJ2-7, with 12 bases aligning to TRBD2. The V gene's germline CDR1 is LNHDA and CDR2 SQIVND (reference sequence). The CDR3 has 16 residues. The V and J ends lost 5 bases and 1 base, in that order; junction bases with no gene match: 6. In DNA form, the CDR3 reads TGTGCCAGTAGTCCCTGGACTAGCGGGATTTCCTACGAGCAGTACTTC. Its translation: CASSPWTSGISYEQYF.

The chain carries TRBV19 and TRBJ2-3; D call uncertain. Germline CDR1 LNHDA, CDR2 SQIVND (reference sequence). V was pared by 3 bases and J by 5 bases, with 9 bases between. The CDR3 sequence is 13 residues long. The CDR3 nucleotides are TGTGCCAGTAGTATTGGGGTAGGAGATACGCAGTATTTT. Protein product: CASSIGVGDTQYF.

This chain joins TRBV4-1 and TRBJ2-7; D is possibly TRBD1 (6 bases). Trimming stripped 0 bases from V and 3 bases from J, with 12 bases between. CDR1 is MGHRA, CDR2 YSYEKL, per germline. This CDR3 comprises 15 residues. This chain's CDR3 is CASSQDLGQSYEQYV. The CDR3 region has the DNA TGCGCCAGCAGCCAAGATCTCGGACAGAGCTACGAGCAGTACGTC.

Only a few counts were recorded for this clonotype. The chain carries TRBV20-1 and TRBJ2-4; 12 bases match TRBD2. CDR3 length: 17 residues. The V gene end was trimmed by 1 base and the J gene end by 6 bases; junction bases not matched to a gene: 10. Looked up from germline, CDR1 is DFQATT and CDR2 is SNEGSKA (reference sequence). CDR3 residues: CSARGPRTSGMGNIQYF. For the CDR3, the DNA is TGCAGTGCTAGAGGGCCGAGGACTAGCGGGATGGGAAACATTCAGTACTTC.

Ten or more counts support this clonotype. The CDR3: CAIRRGNEQFF. For the CDR3, the DNA is TGTGCCATCAGAAGGGGGAATGAGCAGTTCTTC. The V and J genes are TRBV10-3 and TRBJ2-1; maybe TRBD1 (6 bases). The V end lost 6 bases, the J end lost 7 bases, and 7 bases lay between the germline ends. Germline values: CDR1 ENHRY, CDR2 SYGVKD. The CDR3 totals 11 residues.